The 10 T cell receptor beta chains reported below all come from one sample, sequenced in a study of long-term antiretroviral therapy in people with HIV. Researchers report immunoSEQ v3.0 was run at survey level. Only in-frame clones appear in the TCRdb table, and some are missing; sequencing was by immunoSEQ multiplex PCR. The sample lists around 20,000 clones; approximately 80% were seen once. The sequences come from unsorted PBMCs, collected 0.6 years after starting antiretroviral therapy. These receptors all stem from a woman between 18 and 29 years old with HIV.

This chain's CDR3 is CATSFGLAGYEQYF. DNA of the CDR3: TGTGCCACCTCCTTCGGGCTAGCGGGATACGAGCAGTACTTC. The chain employs TRBV27 and TRBJ2-7; TRBD2 agrees at 9 bases. V shed 10 bases and J 4 bases; nucleotides not matched to a gene: 11. Germline CDR1 MNHEY, CDR2 SMNVEV (reference sequence). The CDR3 has 14 amino acids.

The chain joins TRBV11-1 to TRBJ1-1; D uncertain. The CDR3 runs 12 residues. Between the trimmed V and J ends, which lost 2 bases and 4 bases, there was a span of 5 bases. Germline V gene lookup returns CDR1 SGHAT and CDR2 FQDESV (reference sequence). The CDR3: CASSLHGTEAFF. CDR3 nucleotides: TGTGCCAGCAGCTTACATGGCACTGAAGCTTTCTTT.

This clone showed up just a few times. The chain is built from TRBV7-2 and TRBJ1-2; 7 bases are a match to TRBD1. Germline CDR1 SGHTA, CDR2 FQGNSA. Trimming cost V 5 bases and J 8 bases; bases outside gene matches: 8. The CDR3 has 13 residues. The CDR3: CASSADRAGGYTF. The CDR3 coding sequence is TGTGCCAGCAGCGCTGACAGGGCTGGGGGCTACACCTTC.

In regard to this clone: An end of the junction does not agree with germline; a read error may underlie this. This chain uses TRBV19 with TRBJ2-2; TRBD1 aligns across 7 bases. CDR3 size: 14 residues. Germline values: CDR1 LNHDA, CDR2 SQIVND (reference sequence). CDR3 region: CASTLTGNAGELFF. CDR3 DNA: TGTGCCAGTACCCTGACAGGGAACGCCGGGGAGCTGTTTTTT.

The chain carries TRBV9 and TRBJ1-3; the D is unclear. CDR3 length: 14 residues. Trimming cost V 0 bases and J 8 bases, with 12 bases left between them. CDR1 and CDR2 (germline): SGDLS, YYNGEE. The CDR3 DNA reads TGTGCCAGCAGCGTAGAGAGCGCCGGGGACACCATATATTTT. It yields the protein CASSVESAGDTIYF.

This rearrangement joins TRBV18 to TRBJ2-5; D not certain. The V end was cut by 1 base, the J end by 4 bases, with 7 bases between. The CDR3 sequence is 13 residues long. The germline V gene has CDR1 KGHSH and CDR2 LQKENI. The CDR3 region has the DNA TGTGCCAGCTCACCACGGGCGGCAGAGACCCAGTACTTC. This translates into CASSPRAAETQYF.

V and J are TRBV10-3 and TRBJ1-1, with D perhaps matching TRBD1 (5 bases). The CDR3 extends over 18 amino acids. In germline, CDR1 is ENHRY, CDR2 SYGVKD. The V end was cut by 0 bases, the J end by 0 bases, with 17 bases between. The CDR3 loop is CAISESAHTRGMNTEAFF. The CDR3 coding sequence is TGTGCCATCAGTGAGTCGGCCCATACGAGGGGCATGAACACTGAAGCTTTCTTT.

This chain joins TRBV28 and TRBJ2-5, with TRBD1 matching over 10 bases. Germline lookup yields CDR1 MDHEN and CDR2 SYDVKM. V dropped 6 bases and J dropped 5; count of bases not matched to a gene: 6. This CDR3 spans 14 amino acids. Here the CDR3 DNA reads TGTGCCAGCAGGATGACAGGGGGCCAGGAGACCCAGTACTTC. Translating it yields CASRMTGGQETQYF.

V usage is TRBV6-1 and J usage is TRBJ2-4, with D perhaps matching TRBD1 (6 bases). V was shortened by 2 bases and J by 0 bases, with 11 bases between the two germline ends. The CDR3 runs 16 residues. The V gene's germline CDR1 is MNHNS and CDR2 SASEGT. For the CDR3, the DNA is TGTGCCAGCAGTGAACAACAGGGCCTAGCCAAAAACATTCAGTACTTC. It codes for CASSEQQGLAKNIQYF.

This rearrangement joins TRBV30 to TRBJ2-1, with 7 bases identical to TRBD2. This CDR3 spans 15 amino acids. Germline V CDR1 and CDR2: GTSNPN, SVGIG (reference sequence). The trim removed 2 bases at V and 2 bases at J, leaving 6 bases unmatched. DNA of the CDR3: TGTGCCTGGAGTAGGCTAAGCGGGACCTACAATGAGCAGTTCTTC. Its translation: CAWSRLSGTYNEQFF.